What follows is one TCR beta chain and its context. As yet, its antigen is unknown. This sample was included in a study of T cell responses to AZD1222 COVID-19 vaccine. Overall study results and limits: When two AZD1222 doses had been given, Spike-specific TCR breadth and depth rose. Vaccine-associated CD4 TCRs spanned spike, dominant at 160-218 and 743-854. Most donors were white British and more were female, and clonal diversity was possibly underestimated.

This CDR3 has 17 residues. Germline V gives CDR1 SGHTA, CDR2 FQGNSA. V gave up 0 bases and J gave up 2 bases, with 17 bases separating them. Data came from immunoSEQ multiplex PCR; TCRdb stores just in-frame clones and leaves some out. The repertoire consists of 75,000 to 95,000 clones, with nearly 90% occurring once and the leading ten covering about 2.6%. This clonotype was sampled from an adult in good health. Sample: peripheral blood, taken on day 0 of MenACWY control vaccination. This sequence joins TRBV7-2 and TRBJ2-7, with D possibly being TRBD1 or TRBD2 (5 bases each). As DNA, the CDR3 is TGTGCCAGCAGCTTAGCGGGGGAAGGGCGCGTACCCTACGAGCAGTACTTC. Protein: CASSLAGEGRVPYEQYF. Full variable domain (remainder filled in from reference TRBV7-2 and TRBJ2-7): GAGVSQSPSNKVTEKGKDVELRCDPISGHTALYWYRQSLGQGLEFLIYFQGNSAPDKSGLPSDRFSAERTGGSVSTLTIQRTQQEDSAVYLCASSLAGEGRVPYEQYFGPGTRLTVT.